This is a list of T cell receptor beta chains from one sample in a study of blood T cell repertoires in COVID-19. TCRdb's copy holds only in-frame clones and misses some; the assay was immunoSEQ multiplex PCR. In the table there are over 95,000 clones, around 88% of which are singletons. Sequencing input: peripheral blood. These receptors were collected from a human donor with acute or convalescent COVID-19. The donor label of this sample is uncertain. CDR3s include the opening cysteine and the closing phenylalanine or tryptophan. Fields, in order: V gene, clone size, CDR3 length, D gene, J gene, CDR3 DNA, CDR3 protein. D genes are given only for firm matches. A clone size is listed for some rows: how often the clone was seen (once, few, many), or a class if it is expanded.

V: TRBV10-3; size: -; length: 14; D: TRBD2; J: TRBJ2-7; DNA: TGTGCCATCAGTGACAAGCGGGGGGACTACGAGCAGTACTTC; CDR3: CAISDKRGDYEQYF
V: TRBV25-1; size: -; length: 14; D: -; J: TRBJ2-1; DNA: TGTGCCAGCAGTGATATTAGCGGACCCAATGAGCAGTTCTTC; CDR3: CASSDISGPNEQFF
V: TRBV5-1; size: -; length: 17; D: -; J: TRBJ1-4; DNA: TGCGCCAGCAGCTTCAACTTGGGGCAGGGAACTAATGAAAAACTGTTTTTT; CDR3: CASSFNLGQGTNEKLFF
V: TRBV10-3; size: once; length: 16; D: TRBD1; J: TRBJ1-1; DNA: TGTGCCATCAGCCCGGGACAGGGGGTAGGGACCACTGAAGCTTTCTTT; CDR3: CAISPGQGVGTTEAFF
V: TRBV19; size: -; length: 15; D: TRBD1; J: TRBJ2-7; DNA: TGTGCCAGTAGTCCCCCCGGGACAGGGGGCTACGAGCAGTACTTC; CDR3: CASSPPGTGGYEQYF
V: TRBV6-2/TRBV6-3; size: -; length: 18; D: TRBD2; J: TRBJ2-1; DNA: TGTGCCAGCAGTTACGCACTAGCGGGAGGGCCAGAGTACAATGAGCAGTTCTTC; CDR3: CASSYALAGGPEYNEQFF
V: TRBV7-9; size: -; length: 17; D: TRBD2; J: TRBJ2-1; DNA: TGTGCCAGCAGCTCACCTAGCGGGGGGCGAGCCTACAATGAGCAGTTCTTC; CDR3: CASSSPSGGRAYNEQFF
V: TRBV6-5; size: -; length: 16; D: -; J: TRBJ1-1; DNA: TGTGCCAGCAGTTACTCATACAGGGCCCTGAACACTGAAGCTTTCTTT; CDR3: CASSYSYRALNTEAFF
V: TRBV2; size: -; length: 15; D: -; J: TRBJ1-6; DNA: TGTGCCAGCAGCGAGCAGGGTGCCGGGAATTCACCCCTCCACTTT; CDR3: CASSEQGAGNSPLHF
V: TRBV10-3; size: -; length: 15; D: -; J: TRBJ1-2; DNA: TGTGCCATCAGTGAGTCTATAGACACCGGCTATGGCTACACCTTC; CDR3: CAISESIDTGYGYTF
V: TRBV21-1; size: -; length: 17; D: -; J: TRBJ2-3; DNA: TGTGCCAGCAGCAAACGGGGACTACAGAGACGAACAGATACGCAGTATTTT; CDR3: CASSKRGLQRRTDTQYF
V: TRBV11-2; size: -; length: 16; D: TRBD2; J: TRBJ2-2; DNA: TGTGCCAGCAGCTTAGAACTAGCGGGCCGCACCGGGGAGCTGTTTTTT; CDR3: CASSLELAGRTGELFF
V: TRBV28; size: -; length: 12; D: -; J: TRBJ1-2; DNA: TGTGCCAGCAGTAGGGGGAACTATGGCTACACCTTC; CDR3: CASSRGNYGYTF
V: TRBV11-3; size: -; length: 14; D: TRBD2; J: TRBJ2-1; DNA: TGTGCCAGCAGCCGGGAACTAGCGGACAATGAGCAGTTCTTC; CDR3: CASSRELADNEQFF
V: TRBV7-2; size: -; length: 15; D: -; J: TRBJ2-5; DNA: TGTGCCAGCAGCTTATACCGGGGTAACCAAGAGACCCAGTACTTC; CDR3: CASSLYRGNQETQYF
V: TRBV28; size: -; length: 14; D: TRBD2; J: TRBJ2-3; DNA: TGTGCCAGCAGCGTAGCGGGTGCCACAGATACGCAGTATTTT; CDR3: CASSVAGATDTQYF
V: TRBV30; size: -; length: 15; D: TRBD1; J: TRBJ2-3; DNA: TGTGCCTGGAGCGGGGGACAGGGGTGGACAGATACGCAGTATTTT; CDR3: CAWSGGQGWTDTQYF
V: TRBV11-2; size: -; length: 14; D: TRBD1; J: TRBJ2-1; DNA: TGTGCCAGCAGCCCATCGACAGGGCGAGGTGAGCAGTTCTTC; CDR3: CASSPSTGRGEQFF
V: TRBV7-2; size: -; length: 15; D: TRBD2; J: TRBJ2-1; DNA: TGTGCCAGCAGGAGTAGCGGGAGCTCCTACAATGAGCAGTTCTTC; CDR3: CASRSSGSSYNEQFF
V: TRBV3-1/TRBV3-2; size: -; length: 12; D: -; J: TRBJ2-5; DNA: TGTGCCAGCAGCCAAGATACTACCACCCAGTACTTC; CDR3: CASSQDTTTQYF
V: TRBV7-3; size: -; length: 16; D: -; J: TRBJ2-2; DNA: TGTGCCAGCAGCTTAGAAAGGGGCGCGATGTCCGGGGAGCTGTTTTTT; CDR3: CASSLERGAMSGELFF
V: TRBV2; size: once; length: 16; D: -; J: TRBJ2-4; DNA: TGTGCCAGCAGTGAAGCTTCCCCCAGGGTACGAAACATTCAGTACTTC; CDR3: CASSEASPRVRNIQYF
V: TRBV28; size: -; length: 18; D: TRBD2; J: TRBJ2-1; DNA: TGTGCCAGCAGTCAAGGGACTAGCGGGAGGCGCCGCTACAATGAGCAGTTCTTC; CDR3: CASSQGTSGRRRYNEQFF
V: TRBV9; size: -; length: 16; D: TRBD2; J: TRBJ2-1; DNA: TGTGCCAGCAGCGCTTCTAGCGGGGGGGCCTACAATGAGCAGTTCTTC; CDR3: CASSASSGGAYNEQFF
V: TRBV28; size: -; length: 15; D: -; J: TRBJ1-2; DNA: TGTGCCAGCAGTTCTCGCACGGGTAAATCCTATGGCTACACCTTC; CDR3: CASSSRTGKSYGYTF
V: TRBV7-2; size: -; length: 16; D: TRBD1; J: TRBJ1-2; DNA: TGTGCCAGCAGCCCCTACCTCGACAGGGTGGGCTATGGCTACACCTTC; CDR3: CASSPYLDRVGYGYTF
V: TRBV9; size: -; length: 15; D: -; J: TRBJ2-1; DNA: TGTGCCAGCAGCGTTGAACTCCACTCCTACAATGAGCAGTTCTTC; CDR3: CASSVELHSYNEQFF
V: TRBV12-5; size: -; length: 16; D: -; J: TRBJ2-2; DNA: TGTGCTAGTGGTTTGGAAGGGGGAAAGAACACCGGGGAGCTGTTTTTT; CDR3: CASGLEGGKNTGELFF
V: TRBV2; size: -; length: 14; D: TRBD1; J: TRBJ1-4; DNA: TGTGCCAGCAGTGGCAGGGGGCCCCGTGAAAAACTGTTTTTT; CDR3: CASSGRGPREKLFF
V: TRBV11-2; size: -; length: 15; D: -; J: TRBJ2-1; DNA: TGTGCCAGCAGCTTAGCTGGGCTGCTCTACAATGAGCAGTTCTTC; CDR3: CASSLAGLLYNEQFF
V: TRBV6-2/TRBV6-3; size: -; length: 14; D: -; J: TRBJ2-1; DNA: TGTGCCAGCAGTCCAGGACTACTCTACAATGAGCAGTTCTTC; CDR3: CASSPGLLYNEQFF
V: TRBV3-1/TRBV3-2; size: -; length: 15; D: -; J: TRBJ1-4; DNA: TGTGCCAGCAGCCGATCCGGAGTCTCCAATGAAAAACTGTTTTTT; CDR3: CASSRSGVSNEKLFF
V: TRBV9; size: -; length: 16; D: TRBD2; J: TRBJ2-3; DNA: TGTGCCAGCAGCGCGAATTCGGGACTAGCCGTCGATACGCAGTATTTT; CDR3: CASSANSGLAVDTQYF
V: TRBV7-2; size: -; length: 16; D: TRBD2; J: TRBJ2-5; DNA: TGTGCCAGCAGTGGGGCTAGCGGGGGGATCGGCGAGACCCAGTACTTC; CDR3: CASSGASGGIGETQYF
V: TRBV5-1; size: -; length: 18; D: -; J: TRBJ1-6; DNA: TGCGCCAGCAGCTTATCTGGGACTTCCGTGGGAGGAAGTTCACCCCTCCACTTT; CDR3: CASSLSGTSVGGSSPLHF
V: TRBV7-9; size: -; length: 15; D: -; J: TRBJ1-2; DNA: TGTGCCAGCAGCCCGAGGGGGGGGCTTACCTATGGCTACACCTTC; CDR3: CASSPRGGLTYGYTF
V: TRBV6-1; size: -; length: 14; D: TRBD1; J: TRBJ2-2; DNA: TGTGCCAGCAGTGAAAACAGGGGAATCGGGGAGCTGTTTTTT; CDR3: CASSENRGIGELFF
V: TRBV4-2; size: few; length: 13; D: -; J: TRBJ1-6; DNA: TGTGCCAGCAGCCAAGGGCCTCATTCACCCCTCCACTTT; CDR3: CASSQGPHSPLHF
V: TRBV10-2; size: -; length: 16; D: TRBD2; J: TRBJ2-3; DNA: TGCGCCAGCAGGAGCGGGGCGACGATAAGCACAGATACGCAGTATTTT; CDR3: CASRSGATISTDTQYF
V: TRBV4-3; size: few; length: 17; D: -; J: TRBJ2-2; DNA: TGCGCCAGCAGCCAAGGGCGAAACGGGGCGAACACCGGGGAGCTGTTTTTT; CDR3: CASSQGRNGANTGELFF
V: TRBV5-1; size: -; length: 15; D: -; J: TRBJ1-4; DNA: TGCGCCAGCAGCCCCTCCAGGGCTTCTAATGAAAAACTGTTTTTT; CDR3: CASSPSRASNEKLFF
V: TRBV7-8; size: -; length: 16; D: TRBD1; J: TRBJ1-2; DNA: TGTGCCAGCAGCTATTCCGGGACAGGGGGCTTCTATGGCTACACCTTC; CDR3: CASSYSGTGGFYGYTF